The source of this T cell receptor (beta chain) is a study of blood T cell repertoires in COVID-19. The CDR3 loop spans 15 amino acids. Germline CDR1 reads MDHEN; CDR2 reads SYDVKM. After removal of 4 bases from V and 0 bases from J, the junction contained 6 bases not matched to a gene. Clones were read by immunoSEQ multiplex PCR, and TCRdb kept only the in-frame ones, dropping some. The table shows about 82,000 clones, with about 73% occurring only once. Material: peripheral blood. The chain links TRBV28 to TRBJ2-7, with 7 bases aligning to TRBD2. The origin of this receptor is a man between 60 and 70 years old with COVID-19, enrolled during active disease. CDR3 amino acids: CASSYPQRDSYEQYF. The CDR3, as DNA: TGTGCCAGCAGTTATCCCCAGCGGGACTCCTACGAGCAGTACTTC.